Detailed here is one TCR beta chain. This record comes from a study of technical replicates of blood from several donors. Here immunoSEQ multiplex PCR was the method, and the copy in TCRdb shows in-frame clones only, minus some. Of approximately 81,000 clones in the sample, around 95% were seen once. V was pared by 7 bases and J by 0 bases, with 6 bases of the junction left unmatched. Germline-derived CDR1 and CDR2 are SNHLY and FYNNEI. The CDR3 runs 15 residues. The V call is TRBV2, the J call TRBJ1-1; 9 bases match TRBD1. The specimen sequenced was T cells isolated from PBMCs. The TCR was taken from a human donor in good health. The CDR3 spells CASTLGTGLNTEAFF. In DNA form, the CDR3 reads TGTGCCAGCACTCTAGGGACAGGGCTGAACACTGAAGCTTTCTTT.